This T cell receptor (beta chain) was observed in a study of T cell responses to AZD1222 COVID-19 vaccine. Germline V gives CDR1 KGHSH, CDR2 LQKENI. Trimming took 1 base from V and 5 from J, leaving 6 bases between them. CDR3 size: 13 residues. The method was immunoSEQ multiplex PCR; TCRdb's version includes in-frame clones alone and lacks a portion of them. In the table there are about 84,000 clones, 70% to 90% of which are singletons. The sample consisted of peripheral blood, taken 28 days after the second AZD1222 dose. The TCR was taken from an adult who received the AZD1222 COVID-19 vaccine. This chain joins TRBV18 and TRBJ1-5, with TRBD1 as a possible D gene (6 bases). CDR3 loop: CASSPRTDQPQHF. The CDR3 nucleotides are TGTGCCAGCTCACCACGGACAGATCAGCCCCAGCATTTT.